This T cell receptor (beta chain) was documented in a study of blood T cell repertoires in COVID-19. For the study at large: The United States, Italy and Spain provided the acute and convalescent COVID-19 samples. T cells, B-cell-depleted T cells, or PBMCs provided the cDNA or gDNA that served as material.

In the source study's methods: Reference gene primers were amplified, and this amplification served to estimate nucleated cell counts. Generated by immunoSEQ multiplex PCR, the TCRdb table keeps only in-frame clones and is missing some. The DNA was the basis for D and trimming; V, J and clone size are from that table. The table lists 350,000 to 450,000 clones, 75% to 90% of them singletons. This CDR3 region has 13 residues. The V end was cut by 4 bases, the J end by 3 bases, with 10 bases between. Germline CDR1 SGHNT, CDR2 YYREEE (reference sequence). The sequence derives from a woman in her fifties or sixties with COVID-19, enrolled during active disease. This rearrangement joins TRBV5-4 to TRBJ1-2, with a possible D match to TRBD1 (6 bases). Sequencing was carried out using peripheral blood. CDR3 coding DNA: TGTGCCAGCAGCCAAAACAGGGACTATGGCTACACCTTC. It translates to CASSQNRDYGYTF.